Each of the 19 T cell receptor beta chains below was sequenced from the same sample in a study of control samples from healthy donors and cancer patients. Clones were sequenced by immunoSEQ multiplex PCR, and TCRdb holds only the in-frame ones, with some missing. In the table there are about 86,000 clones, 80% to 95% of which are singletons. What was sequenced was blood. All receptors derive from a woman in her twenties or thirties in good health.

V usage is TRBV13 and J usage is TRBJ2-5, with D perhaps TRBD1 (7 bases). The CDR3 covers 14 residues. V lost 5 bases, J lost 4 bases, and 14 bases lay in between. Germline assignment: CDR1 PRHDT and CDR2 FYEKMQ (reference sequence). The CDR3 nucleotides are TGTGCCAGCAGCCGGACTAACAGGGGAGAGACCCAGTACTTC. Its protein is CASSRTNRGETQYF.

CDR3 DNA: TGTGCCAGCAGCTTATCAAAGTGGGGCATATCCTTTACCGGGGAGCTGTTTTTT. This codes for CASSLSKWGISFTGELFF. The chain employs TRBV7-9 and TRBJ2-2; possible D gene TRBD1, 5 bases. Trimming took 2 bases from V and 5 from J, leaving 21 bases between them. Germline CDR1 SEHNR, CDR2 FQNEAQ (reference sequence). There are 18 residues in the CDR3.

The count of this clone is one. The chain uses TRBV3-1 (or the pseudogene TRBV3-2) and TRBJ1-5, with 7 bases matching TRBD1. The germline CDR1 and CDR2 sequences are LGHDT and YNNKEL (reference sequence). The V gene end was trimmed by 4 bases and the J gene end by 4 bases; junction bases not matched to a gene: 4. The CDR3 is 14 amino acids. The CDR3 nucleotides read TGTGCCAGCAGCCCCGGGACAGCAAATCAGCCCCAGCATTTT. This translates into CASSPGTANQPQHF.

The CDR3 nucleotides are TGTGCCAGCAGCCCACAGGGGCGGGAGACCCAGTACTTC. It encodes CASSPQGRETQYF. This rearrangement joins TRBV7-3 to TRBJ2-5; 7 bases fit TRBD1. The CDR3 has 13 residues. V was clipped by 5 bases and J by 5 bases; unmatched bases: 5. Germline V gene sequence: CDR1 SGHTA, CDR2 FQGTGA.

The J gene is TRBJ1-1, the V gene TRBV6-1; perhaps TRBD1 as D (5 bases). The CDR3 contains 16 residues. In germline, CDR1 is MNHNS, CDR2 SASEGT. V was cut by 4 bases and J by 1 base, with 16 bases left in between. CDR3 in amino acids: CASSGGKQDPNTEAFF. The DNA for the CDR3 is TGTGCCAGCAGTGGGGGGAAACAGGACCCGAACACTGAAGCTTTCTTT.

The CDR3 nucleotides read TGTGCCAGCAGCTTAGGGGGACACATCTATAGCAATCAGCCCCAGCATTTT. Its translation: CASSLGGHIYSNQPQHF. The V gene is TRBV7-8, the J gene TRBJ1-5; D is perhaps TRBD1 (6 bases). CDR3 length: 17 amino acids. Germline V gene sequence: CDR1 SGHVS, CDR2 FQNEAQ. Trimming took 1 base from V and 0 from J, leaving 13 bases between them.

The V gene is TRBV19, the J gene TRBJ1-2, with unresolved D. Between the trimmed V and J ends, which lost 6 bases and 4 bases, there was a span of 12 bases. The CDR3 contains 13 residues. Germline CDR1 is LNHDA and CDR2 is SQIVND (reference sequence). The CDR3 DNA reads TGTGCCAGTAGCACGGTCTGGGGCTATGGCTACACCTTC. Amino acids: CASSTVWGYGYTF.

The V and J genes are TRBV6-5 and TRBJ1-2, with a possible D match to TRBD1 (5 bases). The germline gives CDR1 MNHEY, CDR2 SVGAGI. Trimming removed 9 bases from V and 4 bases from J, with 18 bases in between. The CDR3 covers 14 residues. This CDR3 is CASHPGRAFYGYTF. DNA of the CDR3: TGTGCCAGTCACCCGGGACGCGCGTTCTATGGCTACACCTTC.

This clone appeared a few times. This specimen includes other DNA sequences encoding the same CDR3. The V gene is TRBV24-1, the J gene TRBJ2-3; TRBD1 matches at 8 bases. There are 15 residues in the CDR3. Germline trimming cut 3 bases from V and 3 bases from J; bases unmatched to any gene: 4. From germline, CDR1 is KGHDR and CDR2 SFDVKD. The CDR3 region has the DNA TGTGCCACCAGTGATGACAGGGGTGGTACAGATACGCAGTATTTT. It codes for CATSDDRGGTDTQYF.

A single count supports this clone. V usage is TRBV3-1 (or the pseudogene TRBV3-2) and J usage is TRBJ2-7; D uncertain. CDR3 length: 14 residues. V lost 1 base and J 5 bases, leaving 12 bases between the germline ends. The germline V gene has CDR1 LGHDT and CDR2 YNNKEL (reference sequence). Here the CDR3 DNA reads TGTGCCAGCAGCCAAGCTCTCGGTGGAAACGAGCAGTACTTC. This codes for CASSQALGGNEQYF.

This clone was seen just once. The V gene is TRBV7-2, the J gene TRBJ1-2; TRBD1 matches 9 bases. This CDR3 contains 14 residues. Germline V gene data show CDR1 as SGHTA and CDR2 as FQGNSA. Trimming took 3 bases from V and 5 from J; bases not matched to a gene: 4. The CDR3 spells CASSLDRGSYGYTF. For the CDR3, the DNA is TGTGCCAGCAGCTTGGACAGGGGTAGTTATGGCTACACCTTC.

The J gene is TRBJ2-7, the V gene TRBV2, with a weak D call TRBD2 (5 bases). With 5 bases removed from V and 3 bases from J, the gap between germline ends came to 11 bases. The CDR3 length is 13 residues. Germline V gene data show CDR1 as SNHLY and CDR2 as FYNNEI. The DNA for the CDR3 is TGTGCCAGCAGTAGCAGAGACTACTACGAGCAGTACTTC. Its protein is CASSSRDYYEQYF.

J is TRBJ2-3 and V is TRBV27; no reliable D call. From germline, CDR1 is MNHEY and CDR2 SMNVEV (reference sequence). The germline V and J ends were trimmed by 0 bases and 8 bases, with 9 bases remaining between them. CDR3 length: 13 residues. The CDR3 DNA is TGTGCCAGCAGTTTATCGTCGTGGGGTACGCAGTATTTT. Its translation is CASSLSSWGTQYF.

V is TRBV5-6 and J is TRBJ1-6; no firm D call. CDR1 and CDR2 (germline): SGHDT, YYEEEE. The CDR3 spans 12 residues. Trimming removed 0 bases from V and 9 bases from J, with 4 bases in between. The CDR3: CASSLGGSPLHF. For the CDR3, the DNA is TGTGCCAGCAGCTTGGGTGGTTCACCCCTCCACTTT.

Details on this clone: At one end, the junction sequence differs from germline, possibly due to a read error. The identical CDR3 is also encoded by other nucleotide sequences in the sample. V and J are TRBV7-2 and TRBJ1-3; D gene uncertain. Germline values: CDR1 SGHTA, CDR2 FQGNSA. This CDR3 comprises 15 residues. The CDR3 protein is CASSLVADSGNTIYF. The CDR3 nucleotides read TGCGCCAGCAGCTTAGTCGCAGACTCTGGAAACACCATATATTTT.

The CDR3 DNA follows: TGTGCCAGCAGCCAAGATCTTGGGCTAGCGGGAGCCACCGGGGAGCTGTTTTTT. This codes for CASSQDLGLAGATGELFF. The V call is TRBV3-1 (or the pseudogene TRBV3-2), the J call TRBJ2-2; 10 bases are shared with TRBD2. Looked up from germline, CDR1 is LGHDT and CDR2 is YNNKEL (reference sequence). Trimming removed 0 bases from V and 4 bases from J; junction bases left unmatched: 8. This CDR3 spans 18 amino acids.

This chain uses TRBV9 with TRBJ2-2; D may be TRBD2 (7 bases). This CDR3 is 20 amino acids long. V was clipped by 3 bases and J by 4 bases, with 28 bases between them. The germline V gene has CDR1 SGDLS and CDR2 YYNGEE. CDR3 protein: CASSAKGEGFKRLGTGELFF. CDR3 bases: TGTGCCAGCAGCGCCAAGGGGGAGGGTTTCAAGCGCTTGGGCACCGGGGAGCTGTTTTTT. Complete variable domain (other parts from reference TRBV9 and TRBJ2-2): DSGVTQTPKHLITATGQRVTLRCSPRSGDLSVYWYQQSLDQGLQFLIQYYNGEERAKGNILERFSAQQFPDLHSELNLSSLELGDSALYFCASSAKGEGFKRLGTGELFFGEGSRLTVL.

V and J are TRBV27 and TRBJ1-2; D is unclear. The CDR3 is 14 amino acids. Germline V gene lookup returns CDR1 MNHEY and CDR2 SMNVEV (reference sequence). Trimming removed 5 bases at V and 6 bases at J, with 16 bases between. The chain's CDR3 is CASSLNLEAHGYTF. The CDR3 bases are TGTGCCAGCAGTCTTAACCTTGAGGCGCATGGCTACACCTTC.

As DNA, the CDR3 is TGTGCCAGCAGTTGGGGTAACACTGAAGCTTTCTTT. Protein: CASSWGNTEAFF. The gene calls are TRBV12-3 or TRBV12-4 and TRBJ1-1; no clear D. The germline V and J ends were trimmed by 4 bases and 2 bases, with 5 bases remaining between them. The CDR3 length is 12 residues.